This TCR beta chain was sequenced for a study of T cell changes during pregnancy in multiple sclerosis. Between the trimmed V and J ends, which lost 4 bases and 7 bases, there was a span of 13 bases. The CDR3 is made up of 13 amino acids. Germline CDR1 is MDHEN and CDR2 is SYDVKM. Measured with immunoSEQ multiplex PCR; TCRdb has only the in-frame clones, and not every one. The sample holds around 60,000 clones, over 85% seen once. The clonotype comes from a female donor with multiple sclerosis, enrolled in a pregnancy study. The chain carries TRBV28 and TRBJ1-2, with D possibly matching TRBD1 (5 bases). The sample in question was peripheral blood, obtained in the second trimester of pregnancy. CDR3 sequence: CASSSSGYRGYTF. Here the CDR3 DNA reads TGTGCCAGCAGTTCATCAGGGTATCGTGGCTACACCTTC.